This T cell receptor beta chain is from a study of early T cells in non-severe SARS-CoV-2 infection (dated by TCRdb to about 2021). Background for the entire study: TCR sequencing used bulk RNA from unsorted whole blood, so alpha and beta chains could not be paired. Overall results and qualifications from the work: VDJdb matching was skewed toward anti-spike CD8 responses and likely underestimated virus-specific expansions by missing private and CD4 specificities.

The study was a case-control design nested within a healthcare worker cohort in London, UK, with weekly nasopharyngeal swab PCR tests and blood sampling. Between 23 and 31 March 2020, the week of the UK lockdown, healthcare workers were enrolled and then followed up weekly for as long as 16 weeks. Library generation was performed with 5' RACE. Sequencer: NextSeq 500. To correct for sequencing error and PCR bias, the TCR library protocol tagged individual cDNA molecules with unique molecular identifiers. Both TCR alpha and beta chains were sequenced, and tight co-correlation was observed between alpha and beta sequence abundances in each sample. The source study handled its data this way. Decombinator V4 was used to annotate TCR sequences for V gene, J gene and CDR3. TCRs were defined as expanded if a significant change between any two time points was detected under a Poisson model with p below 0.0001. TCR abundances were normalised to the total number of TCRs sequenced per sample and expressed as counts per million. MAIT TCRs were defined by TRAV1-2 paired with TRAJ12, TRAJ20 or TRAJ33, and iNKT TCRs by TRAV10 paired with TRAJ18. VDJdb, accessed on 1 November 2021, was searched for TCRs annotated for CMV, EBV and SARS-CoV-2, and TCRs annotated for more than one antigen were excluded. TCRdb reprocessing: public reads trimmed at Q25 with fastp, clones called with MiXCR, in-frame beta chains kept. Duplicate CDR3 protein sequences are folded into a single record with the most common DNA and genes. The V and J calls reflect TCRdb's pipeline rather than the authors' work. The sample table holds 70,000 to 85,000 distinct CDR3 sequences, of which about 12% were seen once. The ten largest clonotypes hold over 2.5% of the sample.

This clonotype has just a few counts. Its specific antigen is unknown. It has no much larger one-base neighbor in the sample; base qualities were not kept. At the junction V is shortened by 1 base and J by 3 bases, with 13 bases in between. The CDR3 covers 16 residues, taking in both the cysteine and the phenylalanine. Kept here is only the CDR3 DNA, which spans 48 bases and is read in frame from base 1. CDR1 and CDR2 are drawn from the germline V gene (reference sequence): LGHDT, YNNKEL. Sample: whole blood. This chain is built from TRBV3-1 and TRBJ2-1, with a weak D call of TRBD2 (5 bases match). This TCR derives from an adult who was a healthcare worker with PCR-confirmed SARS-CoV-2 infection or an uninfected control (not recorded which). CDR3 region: CASSQVLGLGYNEQFF. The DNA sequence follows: TGTGCCAGCAGCCAAGTATTAGGACTCGGCTACAATGAGCAGTTCTTC.